The clone carrying this TCR beta chain was seen once. This may be a read error, as it is one base from a much larger clone. The germline gives CDR1 SEHNR, CDR2 FQNEAQ (reference sequence). The CDR3 runs to 14 residues. The entry originates in a study of shared clonotypes between healthy human individuals. Produced via immunoSEQ multiplex PCR; TCRdb's table is partial and in-frame only. The sample lists 450,000 to 650,000 clones, 70% to 80% occurring once. This clonotype originated in a woman aged 40 to 55 in good health. Some clones in this sample may be carry-over from other donors' samples. This chain uses TRBV7-9 with TRBJ1-4, with no clear D. The sample taken for sequencing was PBMCs. The CDR3 bases are TGTGCCAGCAGCTTACAAACAGTAGGTGAAAAACTGGTTTTT. Its protein product is CASSLQTVGEKLVF.